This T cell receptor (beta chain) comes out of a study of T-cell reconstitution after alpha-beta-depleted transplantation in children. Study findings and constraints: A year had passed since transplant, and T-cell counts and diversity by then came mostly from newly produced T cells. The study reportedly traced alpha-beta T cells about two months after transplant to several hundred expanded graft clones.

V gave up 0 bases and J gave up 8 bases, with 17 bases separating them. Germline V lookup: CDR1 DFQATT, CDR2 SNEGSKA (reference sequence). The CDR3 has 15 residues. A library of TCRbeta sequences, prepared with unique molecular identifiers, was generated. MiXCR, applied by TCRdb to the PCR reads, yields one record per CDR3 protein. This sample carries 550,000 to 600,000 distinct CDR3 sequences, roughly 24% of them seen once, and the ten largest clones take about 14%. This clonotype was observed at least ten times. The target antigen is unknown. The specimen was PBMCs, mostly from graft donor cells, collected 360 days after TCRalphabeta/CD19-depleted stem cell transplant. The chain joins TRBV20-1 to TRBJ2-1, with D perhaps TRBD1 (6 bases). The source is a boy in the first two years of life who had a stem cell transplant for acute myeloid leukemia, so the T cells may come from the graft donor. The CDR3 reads CSARDWAGAPHEQFF. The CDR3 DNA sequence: TGCAGTGCTAGAGATTGGGCAGGGGCCCCCCATGAGCAGTTCTTC.